A single sample gave rise to the 23 T cell receptor beta chains below, sequenced in a study of technical replicates of blood from a handful of donors. Profiling relied on immunoSEQ multiplex PCR, and the TCRdb table lists in-frame clones only, not all of them. The data show 65,000 to 80,000 clones, with 80% to 95% seen just once and approximately 0.4% held by the top ten. Input material: T cells isolated from PBMCs. The receptors stem from a human donor in good health.

This chain uses TRBV27 with TRBJ1-1, with 7 nucleotides matching TRBD1. The V segment lost 3 bases and the J segment 5 bases; nucleotides outside the gene matches: 3. The CDR3 has 13 residues. CDR1 is MNHEY and CDR2 is SMNVEV in the germline V gene (reference sequence). The CDR3 here is CASSFGRGTEAFF. In nucleotides, the CDR3 is TGTGCCAGCAGTTTTGGCAGGGGGACTGAAGCTTTCTTT.

CDR3 bases: TGTGCCAGCAGCTTACCCAGGGGGCTCATCGGGGAGCTGTTTTTT. Amino acid sequence: CASSLPRGLIGELFF. The V and J genes are TRBV5-6 and TRBJ2-2, with 8 bases matching TRBD1. V shed 2 bases, J shed 7 bases, and the junction held 7 bases outside the gene matches. This CDR3 comprises 15 residues. The germline V gene has CDR1 SGHDT and CDR2 YYEEEE.

The chain links TRBV19 to TRBJ1-1, with a possible D match to TRBD1 (6 bases). This CDR3 has 14 amino acids. Trimming took 3 bases from V and 4 from J, leaving 12 bases between them. Per germline, CDR1 LNHDA and CDR2 SQIVND (reference sequence). The DNA for the CDR3 is TGTGCCAGTAGTATGGGTCCCAGGGGCACTGAAGCTTTCTTT. Residues: CASSMGPRGTEAFF.

The chain's CDR3 is CASSLLWDSTYEQYF. CDR3 DNA sequence: TGTGCCAGCAGCTTGCTTTGGGACAGTACCTACGAGCAGTACTTC. The chain couples TRBV7-9 to TRBJ2-7; 7 bases align to TRBD1. The trim removed 3 bases at V and 2 bases at J, leaving 7 bases unmatched. CDR1 and CDR2 (germline): SEHNR, FQNEAQ (reference sequence). CDR3 size: 15 residues.

This sequence joins TRBV7-9 and TRBJ1-5, with 7 positions matching TRBD1. J gave up 7 bases and V 3 bases, and 12 bases lay outside the gene matches. CDR3 length: 16 amino acids. From germline, CDR1 is SEHNR and CDR2 FQNEAQ (reference sequence). CDR3 nucleotides: TGTGCCAGCAGCTTCAACCGCCACAGGGGTCGCCAGCCCCAGCATTTT. This translates into CASSFNRHRGRQPQHF.

The chain is built from TRBV2 and TRBJ1-1, with a possible D match to TRBD1 (6 bases). With 1 base removed from V and 0 bases from J, the gap between germline ends came to 9 bases. CDR1 and CDR2 (germline): SNHLY, FYNNEI. This CDR3 has 15 amino acids. As DNA, the CDR3 is TGTGCCAGCAGTGAAGGAACAGGGCTGAACACTGAAGCTTTCTTT. Its protein product is CASSEGTGLNTEAFF. Drawing the rest from reference TRBV2 and TRBJ1-1, the complete variable domain is EPEVTQTPSHQVTQMGQEVILRCVPISNHLYFYWYRQILGQKVEFLVSFYNNEISEKSEIFDDQFSVERPDGSNFTLKIRSTKLEDSAMYFCASSEGTGLNTEAFFGQGTRLTVV.

The chain is built from TRBV7-6 and TRBJ2-1; D might be TRBD2 (6 bases). The CDR3 has 15 amino acids. The germline V and J ends were trimmed by 1 base and 4 bases, with 11 bases remaining between them. Germline CDR1 is SGHVS and CDR2 is FNYEAQ. The CDR3 loop reads CASSLEGRPYNEQFF. Here the CDR3 DNA reads TGTGCCAGCAGCTTAGAAGGGAGGCCATACAATGAGCAGTTCTTC.

This clone came up a few times. The rearrangement links TRBV19 to TRBJ1-1; D is uncertain. The CDR3 has 10 residues. Trimming removed 8 bases from V and 5 bases from J, with 6 bases in between. Germline loops: CDR1 LNHDA, CDR2 SQIVND (reference sequence). The CDR3 sequence: CASGRTEAFF. CDR3 in DNA: TGTGCCAGTGGGAGGACTGAAGCTTTCTTT.

V usage is TRBV15 and J usage is TRBJ2-7; D perhaps matches TRBD2 (5 bases). The CDR3 runs 13 residues. V gave up 3 bases and J gave up 6 bases, with 12 bases separating them. From germline, CDR1 is LNHNV and CDR2 YYDKDF (reference sequence). The CDR3, as DNA: TGTGCCACCAGCAGTCTACTAGTCGCCGAGCAGTACTTC. It is translated as CATSSLLVAEQYF. The full variable domain, in which reference TRBV15 and TRBJ2-7 provide the parts outside the CDR3, is DAMVIQNPRYQVTQFGKPVTLSCSQTLNHNVMYWYQQKSSQAPKLLFHYYDKDFNNEADTPDNFQSRRPNTSFCFLDIRSPGLGDTAMYLCATSSLLVAEQYFGPGTRLTVT.

CDR3 sequence (DNA): TGTGCCAGTAGTATTGCTAACAGGGGTCCCTACGAGCAGTACTTC. As protein: CASSIANRGPYEQYF. V is TRBV19 and J is TRBJ2-7; 7 bases align to TRBD1. This CDR3 is 15 amino acids long. Losses at the gene ends were 3 bases for V and 2 bases for J; bases not matched to a gene: 7. CDR1 is LNHDA, CDR2 SQIVND, per germline (reference sequence).

This chain links TRBV6-1 with TRBJ2-7; TRBD1 matches at 10 bases. This CDR3 comprises 16 residues. The trim removed 4 bases at V and 1 base at J, leaving 7 bases unmatched. The germline V gene encodes CDR1 MNHNS and CDR2 SASEGT. CDR3 loop: CASSGIPGQGSYEQYF. CDR3 bases: TGTGCCAGCAGTGGGATACCGGGACAGGGGTCCTACGAGCAGTACTTC.

The chain carries TRBV27 and TRBJ2-7; 10 nucleotides line up with TRBD2. Losses at the gene ends were 3 bases for V and 7 bases for J; bases not matched to a gene: 6. The CDR3 is made up of 14 amino acids. The germline gives CDR1 MNHEY, CDR2 SMNVEV (reference sequence). The CDR3 nucleotides read TGTGCCAGCAGTTTTGCTAGCGGGAGTCGTGAGCAGTACTTC. It codes for CASSFASGSREQYF.

The table lists this clone with a few counts. This chain uses TRBV5-1 with TRBJ2-7; weak D call: TRBD1 (6 bases). Germline V gives CDR1 SGHRS, CDR2 YFSETQ. The CDR3 is made up of 14 amino acids. The V and J ends lost 4 bases and 7 bases respectively, with 18 bases between them. Written as DNA, the CDR3 is TGCGCCAGCAGCCCCGGGACATTTTTCGGGGAGCAGTACTTC. Translated, it gives CASSPGTFFGEQYF.

The chain couples TRBV2 to TRBJ1-2; D not certain. Trimming left V 2 bases short and J 4 bases short, with 11 bases between. The CDR3 has 14 amino acids. Germline V gene lookup returns CDR1 SNHLY and CDR2 FYNNEI. DNA for the CDR3: TGTGCCAGCAGTGAACAAGCAAGCCTCTATGGCTACACCTTC. The encoded protein is CASSEQASLYGYTF.

V is TRBV2 and J is TRBJ2-7; 10 bases match TRBD2. J lost 0 bases, V lost 9 bases, and 8 bases had no gene match. The CDR3 sequence is 15 residues long. Looked up from germline, CDR1 is SNHLY and CDR2 is FYNNEI. CDR3 DNA: TGTGCCAGTCGACTAGCGGGTTCCATCTCCTACGAGCAGTACTTC. Its translation: CASRLAGSISYEQYF. Looking up the rest from reference TRBV2 and TRBJ2-7 gives the full variable domain: EPEVTQTPSHQVTQMGQEVILRCVPISNHLYFYWYRQILGQKVEFLVSFYNNEISEKSEIFDDQFSVERPDGSNFTLKIRSTKLEDSAMYFCASRLAGSISYEQYFGPGTRLTVT.

V is TRBV27 and J is TRBJ2-5; D is unresolved. Germline lookup yields CDR1 MNHEY and CDR2 SMNVEV (reference sequence). The CDR3 runs to 13 residues. V lost 5 bases, J lost 0 bases, and 7 bases lay in between. CDR3 sequence reads: CASSRVYQETQYF. The CDR3 region has the DNA TGTGCCAGCAGTCGTGTGTACCAAGAGACCCAGTACTTC.

The chain combines TRBV4-2 with TRBJ2-7; D gene uncertain. This CDR3 is 15 amino acids long. CDR1 and CDR2 from the germline V gene are LGHNA and YNFKEQ. Deletions cut 0 bases from V and 1 base from J, with 10 bases between. The CDR3 DNA follows: TGTGCCAGCAGCCAAGATCCTTACAGATCCTACGAGCAGTACTTC. Protein product: CASSQDPYRSYEQYF.

This clone has only one observation. V and J are TRBV7-9 and TRBJ2-7; TRBD2 might be the D (5 bases). Per germline, CDR1 SEHNR and CDR2 FQNEAQ (reference sequence). The CDR3 is made up of 15 amino acids. V lost 5 bases and J 2 bases, leaving 16 bases between the germline ends. The CDR3 here is CASSPGLSAAYEQYF. The CDR3, as DNA: TGTGCCAGCAGCCCTGGACTCTCAGCAGCCTACGAGCAGTACTTC.

J is TRBJ2-7 and V is TRBV6-5, with 9 bases lining up with TRBD2. The length of the CDR3 is 16 residues. Germline V gives CDR1 MNHEY, CDR2 SVGAGI. The V and J ends lost 4 bases and 4 bases, in that order; junction bases with no gene match: 11. The chain's CDR3 is CASSSRTSAEPYEQYF. The CDR3 DNA is TGTGCCAGCAGTTCAAGGACTAGCGCGGAACCTTACGAGCAGTACTTC.

The chain combines TRBV2 with TRBJ1-2; the D is unclear. Germline V gives CDR1 SNHLY, CDR2 FYNNEI. V lost 7 bases to trimming and J lost 0 bases, with 12 bases between them. The CDR3 is 14 residues long. CDR3 DNA: TGTGCCAGCATTATGACGCGGGCTAACTATGGCTACACCTTC. It is translated as CASIMTRANYGYTF.

Details on this clone: An end of the junction does not agree with germline; a read error may underlie this. The rearrangement joins TRBV7-7 to TRBJ2-1, with 12 bases matching TRBD2. Germline V gene lookup returns CDR1 SSHAT and CDR2 FNYEAQ (reference sequence). CDR3 length equals 16 residues. The CDR3 loop is CASSSRLAGDHNEQFF. CDR3 DNA sequence: TGTGCTAGCAGCTCAAGACTAGCGGGAGATCACAATGAGCAGTTCTTC.

This clone was picked up a small number of times. The rearrangement uses TRBV28 and TRBJ2-7; 7 nucleotides align to TRBD1. Germline CDR1 reads MDHEN; CDR2 reads SYDVKM. This CDR3 is built from 13 residues. V trimming: 9 bases; J trimming: 2 bases; junction bases outside the gene matches: 7. CDR3 sequence reads: CASQGQATYEQYF. The CDR3 nucleotides read TGTGCCAGTCAAGGACAGGCTACCTACGAGCAGTACTTC.

This chain links TRBV28 with TRBJ2-7, with no clear D. The V end lost 10 bases, the J end lost 4 bases, and 8 bases lay between the germline ends. Germline loops: CDR1 MDHEN, CDR2 SYDVKM. CDR3 length: 10 residues. The CDR3 bases are TGTGCCACAGCCAGGTACGAGCAGTACTTC. Protein sequence: CATARYEQYF.